These 10 T cell receptor beta chains originate from one sample sequenced in a study of cytomegalovirus exposure and HLA in healthy donors. Repertoires were generated with immunoSEQ multiplex PCR, while TCRdb's copy carries only in-frame clones and drops some. The table shows approximately 120,000 clones, with roughly 93% occurring only once. The sequencing sample was made of PBMCs. These receptors all stem from a woman under 30 in good health and CMV-seronegative.

CDR3 protein: CASSLATGINEKLFF. The CDR3 DNA reads as TGTGCCAGCAGCCTCGCCACAGGGATTAATGAAAAACTGTTTTTT. The rearrangement links TRBV2 to TRBJ1-4, with D maybe TRBD1 (6 bases). Trimming removed 6 bases from V and 4 bases from J, with 15 bases in between. Germline CDR1 and CDR2: SNHLY and FYNNEI. CDR3 length: 15 residues. Full variable domain (outside the CDR3, taken from reference TRBV2 and TRBJ1-4): EPEVTQTPSHQVTQMGQEVILRCVPISNHLYFYWYRQILGQKVEFLVSFYNNEISEKSEIFDDQFSVERPDGSNFTLKIRSTKLEDSAMYFCASSLATGINEKLFFGSGTQLSVL.

The chain is built from TRBV28 and TRBJ2-5; the D gene is possibly TRBD2 (6 bases). This CDR3 spans 13 amino acids. Germline V gene sequence: CDR1 MDHEN, CDR2 SYDVKM. The V end was cut by 7 bases, the J end by 5 bases, with 14 bases between. CDR3 region: CASNLLGGETQYF. The CDR3, as DNA: TGTGCCAGCAACCTGCTGGGAGGCGAGACCCAGTACTTC.

The genes are TRBV7-3 and TRBJ1-3, with 12 bases identical to TRBD1. In germline, CDR1 is SGHTA, CDR2 FQGTGA. With V trimmed by 5 bases and J by 0 bases, 8 bases remained unmatched. The CDR3 has 18 residues. DNA of the CDR3: TGTGCCAGCAGCCGGGGACAGGGGGCTCTATTCTCTGGAAACACCATATATTTT. Protein: CASSRGQGALFSGNTIYF.

V usage is TRBV5-1 and J usage is TRBJ2-1, with unresolved D. The CDR3 spans 11 residues. From germline, CDR1 is SGHRS and CDR2 YFSETQ. Trimming stripped 1 base from V and 9 bases from J, with 5 bases between. In nucleotides, the CDR3 is TGCGCCAGCAGCTTGATAGCTGAGCAGTTCTTC. Protein product: CASSLIAEQFF.

There are a few counts of this clone. The V call is TRBV27, the J call TRBJ2-1; no firm D call. The ends were cut back, 2 bases at V and 5 bases at J, with 4 bases in the middle. CDR3 length: 12 residues. Germline V gene lookup returns CDR1 MNHEY and CDR2 SMNVEV (reference sequence). The CDR3 sequence: CASSLSDNEQFF. The CDR3 DNA is TGTGCCAGCAGTTTAAGCGACAATGAGCAGTTCTTC.

This sequence joins TRBV20-1 and TRBJ2-5, with unresolved D. The CDR3 runs to 11 residues. V lost 5 bases and J lost 5, with 9 bases in between. Per germline, CDR1 DFQATT and CDR2 SNEGSKA (reference sequence). The CDR3 spells CSAYFWETQYF. As DNA, the CDR3 is TGCAGTGCTTACTTTTGGGAGACCCAGTACTTC.

The J gene is TRBJ1-4, the V gene TRBV5-5; 8 bases are shared with TRBD1. This CDR3 comprises 15 residues. The germline V gene encodes CDR1 SGHKS and CDR2 YYEKEE (reference sequence). V dropped 4 bases and J dropped 5; count of bases not matched to a gene: 7. The DNA for the CDR3 is TGTGCCAGCAGCCGGGACAGGCTATTAAATGAAAAACTGTTTTTT. Its protein product is CASSRDRLLNEKLFF.

This clone was found once. The CDR3 loop reads CASRQGLQPQHF. CDR3 DNA sequence: TGTGCCAGTAGACAGGGATTGCAGCCCCAGCATTTT. This chain joins TRBV19 and TRBJ1-5; TRBD1 might be the D (6 bases). Trimming pared 6 bases from V and 7 bases from J, leaving 10 bases between. There are 12 residues in the CDR3. Germline CDR1 is LNHDA and CDR2 is SQIVND (reference sequence).

The chain uses TRBV2 and TRBJ2-7, with 10 bases matching TRBD1. V lost 5 bases and J lost 1; bases outside the gene matches: 2. The CDR3 is made up of 14 amino acids. Germline values: CDR1 SNHLY, CDR2 FYNNEI. The CDR3, as DNA: TGTGCCAGCAGTCGACAGGGGGCTTCCTACGAGCAGTACTTC. Protein: CASSRQGASYEQYF.

The chain links TRBV5-1 to TRBJ1-1; 7 bases map to TRBD1. Germline V gives CDR1 SGHRS, CDR2 YFSETQ. V shed 0 bases, J shed 0 bases, and the junction held 8 bases outside the gene matches. This CDR3 contains 17 residues. CDR3 sequence reads: CASSLVLQGRVNTEAFF. CDR3 nucleotide sequence: TGCGCCAGCAGCTTGGTGTTACAGGGGAGAGTGAACACTGAAGCTTTCTTT.